This T cell receptor (beta chain) was sequenced during a study of regulatory T cells in long-lasting Graves disease. Overall study context: In persistent Graves' disease, antithyroid drugs had been taken for over 5 years and TSH receptor antibodies stayed positive. Points from the study as a whole: Those with persistent disease had in common more public clonotypes (roughly 3,000) than new patients (approximately 1,000).

Specified time point: persistent/refractory GD, antithyroid drugs over 5 years with positive TRAb. RNA from PBMCs was the source of the TCR library. Staff drew approximately 10 milliliters of peripheral blood into EDTA tubes. Germline V gene sequence: CDR1 MDHEN, CDR2 SYDVKM. The CDR3 contains 14 residues. The V gene lost 1 base and the J gene lost 4 bases, with 10 bases spanning the gap. This clonotype was recorded a few times. The antigen remains undetermined. Combining iRepertoire HTBI primers with Arm-PCR of CDR3 regions, the authors built TCR beta libraries. How the authors handled the data: Gene usage covered 62 TRBV and roughly 14 TRBJ segments. One entry per CDR3 protein, called by TCRdb with MiXCR from the multiplex PCR reads. The V and J calls shown here were made by TCRdb, not taken from the authors' results. Seen here are 700,000 or so distinct CDR3 sequences, about 32% observed once, and the top ten hold about two fifths.

This chain connects TRBV28 to TRBJ1-2; D is unclear. This sample comprised peripheral blood mononuclear cells (PBMCs), obtained when the disease was refractory, from a patient treated with antithyroid drugs. The TCR comes from a female donor with Graves disease. The CDR3 region has the DNA TGTGCCAGCAGTTTATCCCAGCGCGGCTATGGCTACACCTTC. It translates to CASSLSQRGYGYTF.